This is a list of T cell receptor beta chains from one sample in a study of T cell responses to AZD1222 COVID-19 vaccine. TCRdb's copy holds only in-frame clones and misses some; the assay was immunoSEQ multiplex PCR. The table lists around 100,000 clones, more than 70% of them singletons. Sequences were derived from peripheral blood, sampled on day 0 of AZD1222 vaccination. These receptors came from an adult in good health. Each CDR3 is given without its conserved first and last residue. Clone sizes are given selectively: once, few, many, or a class where the clone is expanded.

J: TRBJ1-1; V: TRBV11-3; size: .; CDR3: ASSSGLDRGSEAF
J: TRBJ1-5; V: TRBV6-1; size: .; CDR3: ASSEPTSAGQPQH
J: TRBJ1-2; V: TRBV3-1/TRBV3-2; size: .; CDR3: ASSQGQGVGYGYT
J: TRBJ1-5; V: TRBV6-2/TRBV6-3; size: .; CDR3: ASSKRTPGQSQPQH
J: TRBJ1-1; V: TRBV5-4; size: .; CDR3: ASSLFQLNTEAF
J: TRBJ2-7; V: TRBV18; size: few; CDR3: ASSELAGAYEQY
J: TRBJ1-5; V: TRBV19; size: .; CDR3: ASSINSGQAWGQPQH
J: TRBJ1-2; V: TRBV5-4; size: .; CDR3: ASSLFDVLYGYT
J: TRBJ1-1; V: TRBV24-1; size: .; CDR3: ATSVPRGGVDEAF
J: TRBJ2-7; V: TRBV11-1; size: .; CDR3: ASSLLAGVYEQY
J: TRBJ1-1; V: TRBV5-6; size: .; CDR3: ASIQYEPGRNPEAF
J: TRBJ1-1; V: TRBV4-3; size: .; CDR3: ASSQGQRQNTEAF
J: TRBJ1-1; V: TRBV18; size: .; CDR3: ASSPPGQGERAF
J: TRBJ1-1; V: TRBV29-1; size: .; CDR3: SVSMGGEGTEAF
J: TRBJ1-4; V: TRBV4-3; size: .; CDR3: ASSRAATNEKLF
J: TRBJ1-5; V: TRBV3-1/TRBV3-2; size: .; CDR3: ASSRTPRNQPQH
J: TRBJ1-2; V: TRBV9; size: .; CDR3: ASSVDPINYGYT
J: TRBJ1-1; V: TRBV5-5; size: .; CDR3: ASSLGRGVAEAF
J: TRBJ2-3; V: TRBV6-5; size: .; CDR3: ASSSRTDTQY
J: TRBJ2-1; V: TRBV12-5; size: .; CDR3: ASGLSSGGWSYNEQF
J: TRBJ1-2; V: TRBV13; size: few; CDR3: ASSLQGAMDYGYT
J: TRBJ1-2; V: TRBV5-4; size: .; CDR3: ASSLAGITSYT
J: TRBJ2-3; V: TRBV24-1; size: few; CDR3: ATSDPTSGGPDTQY
J: TRBJ2-1; V: TRBV5-1; size: .; CDR3: ASSGTGAQPSYNEQF
J: TRBJ1-1; V: TRBV5-4; size: .; CDR3: ASSFNRPPGTEAF
J: TRBJ1-5; V: TRBV28; size: .; CDR3: ASSFLLQGGNQPQH